A selection of T cell receptor beta chains follows, all from one sample in a study of T cell changes during pregnancy in multiple sclerosis. Only in-frame clones appear in the TCRdb table, and some are missing; sequencing was by immunoSEQ multiplex PCR. Here the sample spans 65,000 to 85,000 clones, around nine tenths being singletons. This material consisted of CD4+ T cells from peripheral blood mononuclear cells, taken before pregnancy. Source of these receptors: a female donor with multiple sclerosis, enrolled in a pregnancy study. The CDR3 runs from the conserved cysteine through the conserved F or W. Each record gives: V gene, D gene, J gene, CDR3 DNA, CDR3 protein. A D gene is named only where the DNA matches it firmly.

TRBV30	.	TRBJ1-5	TGTGCCTGGAGTGCGGGGGGCATGGAGCCCCAGCATTTT	CAWSAGGMEPQHF
TRBV9	TRBD1	TRBJ1-1	TGTGCCAGCAGCGTATGGGACAGGGGCACTGAAGCTTTCTTT	CASSVWDRGTEAFF
TRBV19	.	TRBJ2-1	TGTGCCAGTAGCCCTATCAAAGGAACGTCAGGTGAGCAGTTCTTC	CASSPIKGTSGEQFF
TRBV28	TRBD2	TRBJ2-3	TGTGCCAGCAGATTAGCGGGGCTCACAGATACGCAGTATTTT	CASRLAGLTDTQYF
TRBV2	.	TRBJ1-5	TGTGCCAGCAGTGTCGTCGGACGGGATAGCAATCAGCCCCAGCATTTT	CASSVVGRDSNQPQHF
TRBV4-2	.	TRBJ1-4	TGTGCCAGCAGCCCGGGAGGGGGGTATAATGAAAAACTGTTTTTT	CASSPGGGYNEKLFF
TRBV11-3	TRBD2	TRBJ2-3	TGTGCCAGCAGCCCTGGGACTAGCGGGAGGGCCGGTGCAGATACGCAGTATTTT	CASSPGTSGRAGADTQYF
TRBV2	.	TRBJ2-3	TGTGCCAGCAGTGGGGGCCCTGATACGCAGTATTTT	CASSGGPDTQYF
TRBV7-2	TRBD1	TRBJ2-5	TGTGCCAGCAGCTTAGTCTCAGGGGGCGAGACCCAGTACTTC	CASSLVSGGETQYF
TRBV29-1	.	TRBJ1-1	TGCAGCGTTTTCGGGGGGGGGAACACTGAAGCTTTCTTT	CSVFGGGNTEAFF
TRBV28	TRBD1	TRBJ1-2	TGTGCCAGCAGGGGAGGACAGGGGTGGGGTGGCTACACCTTC	CASRGGQGWGGYTF
TRBV5-1	.	TRBJ2-1	TGCGCCAGCAGCTTGGGGCCAGGGCGGAGCCCCTACAATGAGCAGTTCTTC	CASSLGPGRSPYNEQFF
TRBV28	TRBD1	TRBJ1-2	TGTGCCAGCAAGGTGGAGGGGGCTTATGGCTACACCTTC	CASKVEGAYGYTF
TRBV5-4	TRBD1	TRBJ1-4	TGTGCCAGCAGCAAGACAGGGGATGATGAAAAACTGTTTTTT	CASSKTGDDEKLFF
TRBV7-9	TRBD1	TRBJ1-4	TGTGCCAGCAGCCACGACTTCTCCCGGACAGGGGGCCCTGAAAAACTGTTTTTT	CASSHDFSRTGGPEKLFF